Presented here are 23 T cell receptor beta chains from one specimen sequenced in a study of identical twins. In TCRdb, the 5' RACE reads were re-called with MiXCR into one record per CDR3 protein. Of around 530,000 distinct CDR3 sequences detected, roughly 15% appear once; the ten largest clones hold less than 0.5%. The same sample was also studied in work on yellow fever vaccine responses in identical twins.

The sequencing input was CD4+ T cells sorted from blood. These receptors were obtained from a woman in her late teens or twenties in good health.

J is TRBJ2-7 and V is TRBV15, with D tentatively TRBD1 (5 bases). The CDR3 is 15 amino acids. Germline V gene lookup returns CDR1 LNHNV and CDR2 YYDKDF (reference sequence). V shed 3 bases and J shed 9 bases, with 21 bases lying between them. CDR3: CATSRTEQGSNGQYF. The DNA for the CDR3 is TGTGCCACCAGCAGGACCGAGCAGGGCTCGAACGGGCAGTACTTC.

This clonotype showed up just a few times. The J gene is TRBJ1-4, the V gene TRBV5-1; 7 bases are a match to TRBD1. The CDR3 runs to 13 residues. Trimming removed 4 bases from V and 12 bases from J; junction bases left unmatched: 9. Germline lookup yields CDR1 SGHRS and CDR2 YFSETQ. CDR3: CASSTRQGGELFF. CDR3 nucleotide sequence: TGCGCCAGCAGCACGAGACAGGGAGGGGAACTGTTTTTT.

In this sample, this clonotype turned up a few times. The chain recombines TRBV3-1 with TRBJ1-1, with D perhaps TRBD1 (5 bases). Germline V gene data show CDR1 as LGHDT and CDR2 as YNNKEL (reference sequence). This CDR3 comprises 17 residues. The V gene lost 4 bases and the J gene lost 3 bases, with 21 bases spanning the gap. The DNA of the CDR3 is TGTGCCAGCAGCCCAATAAGGGGAGGGATCAAGGACACTGAAGCTTTCTTT. Translating gives CASSPIRGGIKDTEAFF. Together with reference TRBV3-1 and TRBJ1-1, the CDR3 gives the full variable domain: DTAVSQTPKYLVTQMGNDKSIKCEQNLGHDTMYWYKQDSKKFLKIMFSYNNKELIINETVPNRFSPKSPDKAHLNLHINSLELGDSAVYFCASSPIRGGIKDTEAFFGQGTRLTVV.

The chain uses TRBV7-2 and TRBJ2-7; TRBD2 matches at 11 bases. The CDR3 is 15 residues long. Germline V gene lookup returns CDR1 SGHTA and CDR2 FQGNSA. Trimming cost V 5 bases and J 4 bases; bases outside gene matches: 7. This CDR3 reads CASSPRLAGKYEQYF. The DNA for the CDR3 is TGTGCCAGCAGCCCACGACTAGCGGGAAAGTACGAGCAGTACTTC.

The sample holds a few counts of this clonotype. The chain links TRBV6-5 to TRBJ2-1; D possibly matches TRBD1 or TRBD2 (5 bases each). Germline CDR1 is MNHEY and CDR2 is SVGAGI. The CDR3 sequence is 18 residues long. V lost 2 bases and J 8 bases, leaving 25 bases between the germline ends. In nucleotides, the CDR3 is TGTGCCAGCAGTTACCAGGGACGAAAGATGAACATTTTGGATGAGCAGTTCTTC. Its protein product is CASSYQGRKMNILDEQFF.

V is TRBV28 and J is TRBJ2-1, with D perhaps given as TRBD1 or TRBD2 (5 bases each). V dropped 6 bases and J dropped 0 bases, with 21 bases sitting between them. The CDR3 is 18 residues long. CDR1 and CDR2 (germline): MDHEN, SYDVKM. The CDR3 DNA sequence: TGTGCCAGCAGAACCGGACTGGGGCACTCCGGCTCCTACAATGAGCAGTTCTTC. Its translation: CASRTGLGHSGSYNEQFF.

The CDR3 coding sequence is TGTGCCAGCAGCGGACAGACGGGGCAAGAAAAACTGTTTTTT. As protein: CASSGQTGQEKLFF. The J gene is TRBJ1-4, the V gene TRBV28; maybe TRBD1 (6 bases). CDR3 length: 14 residues. The germline V gene encodes CDR1 MDHEN and CDR2 SYDVKM. The germline V and J ends were trimmed by 6 bases and 8 bases, with 16 bases remaining between them.

This clonotype was detected ten times or more. V and J are TRBV5-1 and TRBJ2-7; 7 bases fit TRBD1. CDR3 length: 15 amino acids. The germline gives CDR1 SGHRS, CDR2 YFSETQ. The ends lost 3 bases at V and 3 bases at J; junction bases unmatched: 9. The CDR3 DNA reads TGCGCCAGCAGCTCATCCGGGACAGCCTACTACGAGCAGTACTTC. Encoded protein: CASSSSGTAYYEQYF.

This clonotype was seen only a few times. The chain is built from TRBV20-1 and TRBJ2-5; a possible D gene is TRBD1 (5 bases). Trimming cost V 5 bases and J 2 bases, with 15 bases left between them. The CDR3 consists of 14 residues. CDR1 is DFQATT, CDR2 SNEGSKA, per germline (reference sequence). Here the CDR3 reads CSAAIPDTQETQYF. In DNA form, the CDR3 reads TGCAGTGCTGCTATACCGGACACTCAAGAGACCCAGTACTTC.

This clonotype was found a few times. This chain connects TRBV3-1 to TRBJ2-7, with TRBD2 identical over 7 bases. Germline V CDR1 and CDR2: LGHDT, YNNKEL (reference sequence). V was pared by 1 base and J by 7 bases, with 7 bases of the junction left unmatched. The CDR3 length is 14 residues. CDR3 sequence: CASSQVAGVGEQYF. The CDR3 DNA sequence: TGTGCCAGCAGCCAAGTGGCGGGAGTGGGGGAGCAGTACTTC.

This clonotype was seen a handful of times. The chain combines TRBV20-1 with TRBJ2-5; D is perhaps TRBD1 (5 bases). Germline V lookup: CDR1 DFQATT, CDR2 SNEGSKA (reference sequence). This CDR3 has 15 amino acids. V dropped 5 bases and J dropped 2 bases, with 18 bases sitting between them. CDR3 bases: TGCAGTGCTGCCTCGCCCCAGGGTCCTCAAGAGACCCAGTACTTC. Protein: CSAASPQGPQETQYF.

The chain uses TRBV6-1 and TRBJ2-7; 9 bases map to TRBD1. This CDR3 has 15 residues. Germline CDR1 MNHNS, CDR2 SASEGT. With V trimmed by 4 bases and J by 4 bases, 8 bases remained unmatched. The CDR3 reads CASSGPRDREYEQYF. The CDR3 nucleotides are TGTGCCAGCAGTGGGCCCCGGGACAGGGAATACGAGCAGTACTTC.

This clonotype was picked up a small number of times. The V gene is TRBV5-1, the J gene TRBJ2-1, with 9 bases identical to TRBD2. Germline values: CDR1 SGHRS, CDR2 YFSETQ. The CDR3 covers 18 residues. V was pared by 5 bases and J by 7 bases, with 19 bases of the junction left unmatched. CDR3 DNA sequence: TGCGCCAGCAGTAAAGGACTAGCGATCATGAAGGGCCTGAATGAGCAGTTCTTC. Its protein product is CASSKGLAIMKGLNEQFF. Full variable domain (outside the CDR3, taken from reference TRBV5-1 and TRBJ2-1): KAGVTQTPRYLIKTRGQQVTLSCSPISGHRSVSWYQQTPGQGLQFLFEYFSETQRNKGNFPGRFSGRQFSNSRSEMNVSTLELGDSALYLCASSKGLAIMKGLNEQFFGPGTRLTVL.

The V call is TRBV3-1, the J call TRBJ2-2; 7 bases align to TRBD1. Trimming removed 2 bases from V and 3 bases from J; junction bases left unmatched: 12. CDR1 is LGHDT and CDR2 is YNNKEL in the germline V gene (reference sequence). CDR3 length equals 18 residues. This CDR3 is CASSQNESDRVYTGELFF. The DNA of the CDR3 is TGTGCCAGCAGCCAAAACGAGTCTGACAGGGTGTACACCGGGGAGCTGTTTTTT.

This chain uses TRBV5-1 with TRBJ2-3, with D tentatively TRBD1 or TRBD2 (5 bases each). The V end was cut by 6 bases, the J end by 8 bases, with 16 bases between. The CDR3 spans 13 residues. CDR1 and CDR2 (germline): SGHRS, YFSETQ. The DNA for the CDR3 is TGCGCCAGCATGGAGCCGGGGACGGGTACGCAGTATTTT. This translates into CASMEPGTGTQYF.

The V call is TRBV20-1, the J call TRBJ2-1; 13 nucleotides agree with TRBD2. The trim removed 6 bases at V and 9 bases at J, leaving 8 bases unmatched. Looked up from germline, CDR1 is DFQATT and CDR2 is SNEGSKA (reference sequence). This CDR3 is built from 14 residues. The CDR3 here is CSARTSGGPTEQFF. The DNA for the CDR3 is TGCAGTGCCCGGACTAGCGGGGGCCCCACTGAGCAGTTCTTC.

This clonotype was counted ten times or more. The rearrangement links TRBV5-5 to TRBJ2-7; possibly TRBD1 for D (6 bases). Trimming shortened V by 0 bases and J by 0 bases, and 10 bases separated the two germline ends. This CDR3 has 15 amino acids. The V gene's germline CDR1 is SGHKS and CDR2 YYEKEE (reference sequence). CDR3 residues: CASSLGTAISYEQYV. The CDR3 DNA is TGTGCCAGCAGCTTGGGGACAGCAATCTCCTACGAGCAGTACGTC.

Only a few counts were recorded for this clonotype. The rearrangement links TRBV6-1 to TRBJ2-7; 8 bases match TRBD1. This CDR3 region has 14 residues. Looked up from germline, CDR1 is MNHNS and CDR2 is SASEGT. Losses at the gene ends were 5 bases for V and 2 bases for J; bases not matched to a gene: 5. The CDR3 here is CASSRQGQPYEQYF. CDR3 DNA: TGTGCCAGCAGTCGACAGGGGCAGCCCTACGAGCAGTACTTC.

This clonotype was detected many times. The V gene is TRBV5-1, the J gene TRBJ2-2; D gene ambiguous. Per the germline V gene, CDR1 is SGHRS and CDR2 is YFSETQ. The CDR3 loop spans 15 amino acids. The V gene lost 0 bases and the J gene lost 0 bases, with 6 bases spanning the gap. The CDR3, as DNA: TGCGCCAGCAGCTTGGGACTTTCGAACACCGGGGAGCTGTTTTTT. The encoded protein is CASSLGLSNTGELFF.

This clonotype has only a few counts. The chain is built from TRBV5-1 and TRBJ2-3; 10 bases line up with TRBD1. The germline CDR1 and CDR2 sequences are SGHRS and YFSETQ. V was pared by 8 bases and J by 2 bases, with 5 bases of the junction left unmatched. The CDR3 runs 14 residues. The CDR3 nucleotides are TGCGCCAGTAGGACAGGGGGATACACAGATACGCAGTATTTT. This codes for CASRTGGYTDTQYF.

This clonotype was recorded many times. The CDR3 DNA reads as TGTGCCAGCACCTTGGGGCTAGCGGTGCACAATGAGCAGTTCTTC. It specifies CASTLGLAVHNEQFF. The chain joins TRBV12-3 or TRBV12-4 to TRBJ2-1, with 7 bases aligning to TRBD2. The CDR3 has 15 amino acids. V dropped 7 bases and J dropped 5; count of bases not matched to a gene: 11.

The gene calls are TRBV5-5 and TRBJ2-1, with 7 positions matching TRBD2. The CDR3 length is 14 residues. Germline V gene sequence: CDR1 SGHKS, CDR2 YYEKEE (reference sequence). The J segment lost 4 bases and the V segment lost 3 bases, leaving 4 bases of the junction unmatched. The CDR3 here is CASSYARGYNEQFF. The CDR3 DNA sequence: TGTGCCAGCAGCTACGCGCGGGGGTACAATGAGCAGTTCTTC.

The rearrangement links TRBV12-3 or TRBV12-4 to TRBJ2-3; maybe TRBD2 (6 bases). There are 15 residues in the CDR3. Between the trimmed V and J ends, which lost 5 bases and 0 bases, there was a span of 12 bases. The DNA of the CDR3 is TGTGCCAGCAGTCGTTGGGGGGAGAGCACAGATACGCAGTATTTT. Translation: CASSRWGESTDTQYF.